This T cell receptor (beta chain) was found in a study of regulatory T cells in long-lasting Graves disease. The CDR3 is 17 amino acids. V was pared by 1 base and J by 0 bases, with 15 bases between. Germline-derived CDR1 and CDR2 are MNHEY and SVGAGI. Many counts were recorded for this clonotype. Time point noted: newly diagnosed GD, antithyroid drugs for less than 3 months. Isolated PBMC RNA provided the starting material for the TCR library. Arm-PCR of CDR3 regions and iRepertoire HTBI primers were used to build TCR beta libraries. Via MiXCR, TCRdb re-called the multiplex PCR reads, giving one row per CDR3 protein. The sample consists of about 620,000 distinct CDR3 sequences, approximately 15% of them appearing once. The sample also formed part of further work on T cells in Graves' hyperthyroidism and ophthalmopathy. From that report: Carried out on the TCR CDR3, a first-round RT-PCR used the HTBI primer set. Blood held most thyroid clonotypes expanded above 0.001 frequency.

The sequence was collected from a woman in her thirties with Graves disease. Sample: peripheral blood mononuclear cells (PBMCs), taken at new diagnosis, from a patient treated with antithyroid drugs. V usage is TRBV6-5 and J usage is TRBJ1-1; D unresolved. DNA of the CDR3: TGTGCCAGCAGTTACTTCGCATCGTTCGGAATGAACACTGAAGCTTTCTTT. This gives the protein CASSYFASFGMNTEAFF.